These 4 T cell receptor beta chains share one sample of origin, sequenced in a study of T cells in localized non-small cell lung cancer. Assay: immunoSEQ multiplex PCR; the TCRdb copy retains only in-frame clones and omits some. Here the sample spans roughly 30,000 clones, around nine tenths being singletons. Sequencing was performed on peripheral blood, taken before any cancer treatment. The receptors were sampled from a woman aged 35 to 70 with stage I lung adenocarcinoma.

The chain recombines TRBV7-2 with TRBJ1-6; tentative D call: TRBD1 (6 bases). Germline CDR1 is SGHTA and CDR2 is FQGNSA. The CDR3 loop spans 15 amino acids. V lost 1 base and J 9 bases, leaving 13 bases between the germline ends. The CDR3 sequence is CASSLDTGSGSPLHF. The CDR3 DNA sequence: TGTGCCAGCAGCTTAGATACAGGGTCAGGTTCACCCCTCCACTTT.

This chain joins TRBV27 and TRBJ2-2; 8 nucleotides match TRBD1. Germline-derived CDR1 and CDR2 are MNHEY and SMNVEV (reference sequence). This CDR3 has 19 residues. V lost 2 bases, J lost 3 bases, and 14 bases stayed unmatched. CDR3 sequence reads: CASSLRARGQGSDTGELFF. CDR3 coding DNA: TGTGCCAGCAGTTTAAGGGCTCGAGGACAGGGCTCGGACACCGGGGAGCTGTTTTTT.

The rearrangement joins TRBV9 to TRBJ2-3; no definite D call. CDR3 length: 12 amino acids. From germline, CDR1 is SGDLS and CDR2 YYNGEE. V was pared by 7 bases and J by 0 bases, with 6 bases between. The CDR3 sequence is CASGKSTDTQYF. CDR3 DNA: TGTGCCAGCGGGAAGAGCACAGATACGCAGTATTTT.

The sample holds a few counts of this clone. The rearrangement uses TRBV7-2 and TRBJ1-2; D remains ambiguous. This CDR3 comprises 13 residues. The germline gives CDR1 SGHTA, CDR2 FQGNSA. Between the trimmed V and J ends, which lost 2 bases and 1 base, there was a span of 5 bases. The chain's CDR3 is CASSLSLNYGYTF. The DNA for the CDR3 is TGTGCCAGCAGCTTATCCCTTAACTATGGCTACACCTTC.